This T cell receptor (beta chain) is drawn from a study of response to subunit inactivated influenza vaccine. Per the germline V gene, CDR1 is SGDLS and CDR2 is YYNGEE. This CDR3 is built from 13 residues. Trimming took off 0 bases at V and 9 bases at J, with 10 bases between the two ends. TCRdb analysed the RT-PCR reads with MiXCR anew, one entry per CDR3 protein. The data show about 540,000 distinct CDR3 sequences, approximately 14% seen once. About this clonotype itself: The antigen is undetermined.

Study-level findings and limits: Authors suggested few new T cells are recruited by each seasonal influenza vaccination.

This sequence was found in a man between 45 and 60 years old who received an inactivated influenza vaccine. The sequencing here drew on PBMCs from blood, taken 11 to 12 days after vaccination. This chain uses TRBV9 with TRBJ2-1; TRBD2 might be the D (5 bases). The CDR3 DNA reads TGTGCCAGCAGCGTAGTTGGGGAGCGTGAGCAGTTCTTC. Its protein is CASSVVGEREQFF.